The 23 T cell receptor beta chains below were found in one sample sequenced in a study of T cells in women clearing cervical HPV infection. TCRdb's copy holds only in-frame clones and misses some; the assay was immunoSEQ multiplex PCR. This specimen shows around 29,000 clones; the ten leading clones hold about 2.8%. The sample was blood buffy coat. The receptors originated from a woman aged 18-70 years with a cervical HPV16 infection that either progressed to CIN3+ or cleared (not recorded which).

In regard to this clone: The read terminates 3 residues ahead of where the CDR3 ends, so the germline J gene completes it. The gene calls are TRBV20-1 and TRBJ1-1; 7 bases are shared with TRBD1. J was trimmed by 5 bases and V by 4 bases; bases with no gene match: 7. The CDR3 loop spans 13 amino acids. The germline CDR1 and CDR2 sequences are DFQATT and SNEGSKA (reference sequence). The sequenced CDR3 bases are TGCAGTGCTAAAGGAGGGGGCGAGACTGAA. Its translation is CSAKGGGETE. From start to end, the CDR3 is CSAKGGGETEAFF.

For this clone: The sequenced fragment ends 3 residues before the CDR3 boundary, so the rest is inferred from the germline J gene. Other DNA sequences in the same sample also yield this CDR3. The chain links TRBV18 to TRBJ2-7; TRBD1 matches at 8 bases. The CDR3 covers 15 residues. Germline V CDR1 and CDR2: KGHSH, LQKENI. V shed 0 bases, J shed 3 bases, and the junction held 4 bases outside the gene matches. The CDR3 here is CASSPPDRVGYEQYF. The CDR3 DNA, read in part, is TGTGCCAGCTCACCACCGGACAGGGTTGGCTACGAG.

With respect to this clone: From the germline J gene comes the end of the CDR3, since the read stops 3 residues before it. The chain is built from TRBV29-1 and TRBJ2-2; 7 bases agree with TRBD2. CDR1 is SQVTM and CDR2 is ANQGSEA in the germline V gene. Losses at the gene ends were 2 bases for V and 7 bases for J; bases not matched to a gene: 7. The CDR3 runs to 14 residues. This CDR3 is CSVEIGGGNGELFF. The part of the CDR3 DNA that was read is TGCAGCGTTGAAATCGGCGGGGGAAACGGGGAG.

Of note for this clone: The read ends 3 residues before the CDR3 terminus; that terminus is restored from the germline J gene. V is TRBV7-9 and J is TRBJ2-5, with D unclear. Germline-derived CDR1 and CDR2 are SEHNR and FQNEAQ (reference sequence). CDR3 length: 13 amino acids. Between the trimmed V and J ends, which lost 1 base and 1 base, there was a span of 4 bases. The CDR3 bases that were read are TGTGCCAGCAGCTTAGAGCCCCAAGAGACC. Residues: CASSLEPQET. The full CDR3 is CASSLEPQETQYF. Variable domain in full (rest from reference TRBV7-9 and TRBJ2-5): DTGVSQNPRHKITKRGQNVTFRCDPISEHNRLYWYRQTLGQGPEFLTYFQNEAQLEKSRLLSDRFSAERPKGSFSTLEIQRTEQGDSAMYLCASSLEPQETQYFGPGTRLLVL.

With regard to this clone: From the germline J gene comes the end of the CDR3, since the read stops 3 residues before it. The chain couples TRBV7-9 to TRBJ1-2; 9 bases fit TRBD1. The ends lost 5 bases at V and 6 bases at J; junction bases unmatched: 10. This CDR3 region has 15 residues. Germline CDR1 is SEHNR and CDR2 is FQNEAQ (reference sequence). CDR3 loop: CASSNPTGGIDGYTF. The sequenced CDR3 bases are TGTGCCAGCAGCAACCCGACAGGGGGTATAGATGGC.

Of note for this clone: The read terminates 3 residues before the CDR3 end, so the remaining end is supplied by the germline J gene. This sequence joins TRBV7-6 and TRBJ2-3, with a possible D match to TRBD2 (6 bases). The CDR3 covers 14 residues. Germline lookup yields CDR1 SGHVS and CDR2 FNYEAQ. The V end lost 5 bases, the J end lost 4 bases, and 13 bases lay between the germline ends. This chain's CDR3 is CASSQEGFPDTQYF. The sequenced part of the CDR3 DNA is TGTGCCAGCAGCCAGGAGGGTTTCCCAGATACG. The full variable domain, rest sourced from reference TRBV7-6 and TRBJ2-3, is GAGVSQSPRYKVTKRGQDVALRCDPISGHVSLYWYRQALGQGPEFLTYFNYEAQQDKSGLPNDRFSAERPEGSISTLTIQRTEQRDSAMYRCASSQEGFPDTQYFGPGTRLTVL.

Note on this clone: The sequence runs out 3 residues before the end of the CDR3; the remainder is reconstructed from the germline J gene. The chain recombines TRBV6-2 or TRBV6-3 with TRBJ1-1; D is ambiguous. CDR1 and CDR2 from the germline V gene are MNHEY and SVGEGT. The CDR3 loop spans 16 amino acids. CDR3 in amino acids: CASSYSMEGRLYEAFF. The part of the CDR3 DNA that was read is TGTGCCAGCAGTTACTCGATGGAGGGCCGCCTCTACGAG.

To note about this clone: The sequence runs out 3 residues before the end of the CDR3; the remainder is reconstructed from the germline J gene. The J gene is TRBJ2-7, the V gene TRBV6-1; 11 bases fit TRBD2. V gave up 4 bases and J gave up 1 base; unmatched junction bases: 3. The germline V gene has CDR1 MNHNS and CDR2 SASEGT. There are 15 residues in the CDR3. CDR3: CASSVRLAGSYEQYF. The CDR3 bases that were read are TGTGCCAGCAGTGTCAGACTAGCGGGGTCCTACGAG.

A word on this clone: The observed sequence ends 3 residues before the CDR3 terminus, with the missing tail filled in from the germline J gene. The chain has TRBV7-2 and TRBJ1-2; maybe TRBD1 (6 bases). Germline CDR1 and CDR2: SGHTA and FQGNSA. This CDR3 region has 15 residues. The V and J ends lost 4 bases and 5 bases respectively, with 17 bases between them. The covered CDR3 bases are TGTGCCAGCAGCTCTTCCCTCGGGCAGGGGTATGGC. The encoded protein is CASSSSLGQGYG. The CDR3 as a whole reads CASSSSLGQGYGYTF.

Comment on this clone: The CDR3 end lies 3 residues beyond the end of the read and is filled in from the germline J gene. The genes are TRBV19 and TRBJ1-3; 9 nucleotides match TRBD1. Germline trimming cut 6 bases from V and 4 bases from J; bases unmatched to any gene: 4. CDR3 size: 14 residues. Germline lookup yields CDR1 LNHDA and CDR2 SQIVND (reference sequence). The CDR3 bases that were read are TGTGCCAGTAGCAGGGACAGGGAAGGAAACACC. This sequence encodes CASSRDREGNT. The CDR3, in full, reads CASSRDREGNTIYF.

The sequenced CDR3 bases are TGTGCCAACCGGGACAGGGCCTACAATGAG. Translating it yields CANRDRAYNE. The whole CDR3 protein is CANRDRAYNEQFF. The chain carries TRBV12-3 or TRBV12-4 and TRBJ2-1; the match to TRBD1 covers 9 bases. The DNA ends 3 residues before the CDR3 does, and the rest of the CDR3 is filled in from the germline J gene. The CDR3 runs to 13 residues. V shed 10 bases, J shed 2 bases, and the junction held 3 bases outside the gene matches.

In regard to this clone: The read stops 3 residues short of the end of the CDR3; the missing end is completed from the germline J gene. This chain connects TRBV19 to TRBJ2-2, with 12 bases lining up with TRBD2. From germline, CDR1 is LNHDA and CDR2 SQIVND (reference sequence). The CDR3 spans 17 residues. The V gene end was trimmed by 4 bases and the J gene end by 7 bases; junction bases not matched to a gene: 10. The CDR3 DNA, read in part, is TGTGCCAGTAGTAGAAATGGACTAGCGGGACCGGACGGGGAG. Amino acids: CASSRNGLAGPDGE. The whole CDR3 protein reads CASSRNGLAGPDGELFF.

Concerning this clone itself: The read stops 3 residues short of the end of the CDR3; the missing end is completed from the germline J gene. The genes are TRBV30 and TRBJ1-1, with a tentative D call TRBD1 (5 bases). The V gene's germline CDR1 is GTSNPN and CDR2 SVGIG (reference sequence). CDR3 length: 12 amino acids. V was cut by 3 bases and J by 3 bases, with 8 bases left in between. The DNA read from the CDR3 is TGTGCCTGGAGCTGGGGGGACACTGAA. Translation: CAWSWGDTE. In full, the CDR3 is CAWSWGDTEAFF.

In regard to this clone: The DNA ends 3 residues before the CDR3 does, and the rest of the CDR3 is filled in from the germline J gene. This chain links TRBV6-2 or TRBV6-3 with TRBJ1-2, with D perhaps matching TRBD1 (6 bases). Trimming left V 4 bases short and J 2 bases short, with 11 bases between. The CDR3 is made up of 14 amino acids. Germline V gives CDR1 MNHEY, CDR2 SVGEGT. The part of the CDR3 DNA that was read is TGTGCCAGCAGTTTATCCCAGGGGAACTATGGC. Protein product: CASSLSQGNYG. The CDR3 as a whole reads CASSLSQGNYGYTF.

CDR3 loop: CASGPGTGQHNEQFF. The sequenced part of the CDR3 DNA is TGTGCTAGTGGTCCCGGGACAGGTCAGCACAATGAG. The chain has TRBV12-5 and TRBJ2-1; 8 nucleotides agree with TRBD1. The read ends 3 residues shy of where the CDR3 ends; the end is completed using the germline J gene. The trim removed 5 bases at V and 5 bases at J, leaving 8 bases unmatched. The CDR3 extends over 15 amino acids. In germline, CDR1 is LGHNT, CDR2 FRNRAP.

CDR3 DNA, as far as it was read: TGTGCCAGCAGCTGGACGGGGGACCCACGGGATACG. Residues: CASSWTGDPRDT. The full CDR3 reads CASSWTGDPRDTQYF. The rearrangement joins TRBV7-2 to TRBJ2-3; D might be TRBD2 (6 bases). The CDR3 extends 3 residues past the end of the read, so its final part is completed from the germline J gene. Trimming pared 4 bases from V and 6 bases from J, leaving 17 bases between. In germline, CDR1 is SGHTA, CDR2 FQGNSA. The CDR3 length is 15 residues.

Comment on this clone: From the germline J gene comes the end of the CDR3, since the read stops 3 residues before it. V gene TRBV20-1 combines with J gene TRBJ2-3; a possible D gene is TRBD2 (6 bases). CDR1 is DFQATT, CDR2 SNEGSKA, per germline (reference sequence). The ends were cut back, 3 bases at V and 5 bases at J, with 15 bases in the middle. CDR3 length: 14 amino acids. The covered CDR3 bases are TGCAGTGCTAGGCTCCCGGGACTGGGAGATACG. It is translated as CSARLPGLGDT. The whole CDR3 reads CSARLPGLGDTQYF.

Points on this clone: The read terminates 3 residues before the CDR3 end, so the remaining end is supplied by the germline J gene. The chain carries TRBV20-1 and TRBJ2-1; 8 nucleotides align to TRBD2. V lost 6 bases and J lost 1; bases outside the gene matches: 5. In germline, CDR1 is DFQATT, CDR2 SNEGSKA (reference sequence). This CDR3 has 14 residues. Incomplete CDR3 DNA: TGCAGTGCGCAACTAGCGGAGTCCTACAATGAG. Amino acids: CSAQLAESYNE. In full, the CDR3 reads CSAQLAESYNEQFF.

The DNA read from the CDR3 is TGCAGCGCTCCGGACAGGGGGCTTACTACTAACTATGGC. Protein: CSAPDRGLTTNYG. The entire CDR3 reads CSAPDRGLTTNYGYTF. The V call is TRBV29-1, the J call TRBJ1-2; TRBD1 aligns across 11 bases. The observed sequence ends 3 residues before the CDR3 terminus, with the missing tail filled in from the germline J gene. The CDR3 spans 16 residues. J gave up 0 bases and V 7 bases, and 10 bases lay outside the gene matches. CDR1 and CDR2 (germline): SQVTM, ANQGSEA. The full variable domain, rest sourced from reference TRBV29-1 and TRBJ1-2, is SAVISQKPSRDICQRGTSLTIQCQVDSQVTMMFWYRQQPGQSLTLIATANQGSEATYESGFVIDKFPISRPNLTFSTLTVSNMSPEDSSIYLCSAPDRGLTTNYGYTFGSGTRLTVV.

Comment on this clone: The read gets to within 3 residues of the CDR3 end, and the germline J gene fills in the rest. The chain couples TRBV11-2 to TRBJ2-2; D call uncertain. The CDR3 has 15 residues. V was shortened by 3 bases and J by 3 bases, with 11 bases between the two germline ends. Germline assignment: CDR1 SGHAT and CDR2 FQNNGV. CDR3 amino acids: CASSLGQLYTGELFF. CDR3 DNA (partial): TGTGCCAGCAGCTTGGGCCAGCTCTACACCGGGGAG.

The CDR3 DNA, read in part, is TGCAGTGCTAGAGAGGGCCGGGGGTACGAG. Its protein is CSAREGRGYE. The entire CDR3 protein is CSAREGRGYEQYF. The V call is TRBV20-1, the J call TRBJ2-7, with D perhaps TRBD2 (6 bases). The read ends 3 residues shy of where the CDR3 ends; the end is completed using the germline J gene. Deletions cut 0 bases from V and 4 bases from J, with 10 bases between. Germline V CDR1 and CDR2: DFQATT, SNEGSKA (reference sequence). This CDR3 has 13 amino acids.

About this clone: The read stops 3 residues short of the end of the CDR3; the missing end is completed from the germline J gene. The chain carries TRBV20-1 and TRBJ2-2; 10 bases are a match to TRBD1. From germline, CDR1 is DFQATT and CDR2 SNEGSKA (reference sequence). CDR3 length equals 15 residues. The CDR3 region is CSARGVGQGNEKLFF. Partial CDR3 DNA: TGCAGTGCTAGGGGGGTGGGACAGGGGAATGAAAAG.

To note about this clone: The read is 3 residues too short to cover the CDR3 end, so that end is filled in from the germline J gene. This rearrangement joins TRBV5-1 to TRBJ2-4, with TRBD2 identical over 11 bases. This CDR3 has 20 amino acids. J gave up 0 bases and V 3 bases, and 14 bases lay outside the gene matches. Germline V gene data show CDR1 as SGHRS and CDR2 as YFSETQ. CDR3 bases read: TGCGCCAGCAGCTCCTCACTCGGGACTAGCGGAGACCTAGCCAAAAACATT. Its translation is CASSSSLGTSGDLAKNI. The entire CDR3 protein is CASSSSLGTSGDLAKNIQYF.